A single T cell receptor (beta chain) is shown here with its context. Deletions cut 5 bases from V and 0 bases from J, with 11 bases between. Per germline, CDR1 LNHDA and CDR2 SQIVND (reference sequence). The CDR3 covers 15 residues. Here immunoSEQ multiplex PCR was the method, and the copy in TCRdb shows in-frame clones only, minus some. The sample includes some 180,000 clones, approximately 80% of them seen just once. This record comes from a study of blood T cell repertoires in COVID-19. The chain carries TRBV19 and TRBJ2-1; no firm D call. What was sequenced was PBMCs or T cells enriched from blood (not recorded which). The clonotype was recovered from a man in his sixties who had been exposed to COVID-19. The CDR3 DNA reads TGTGCCAGTAGTGCGACGGGTGGCTCCTACAATGAGCAGTTCTTC. Its translation is CASSATGGSYNEQFF.